The present TCR beta chain was sequenced within a study of naive and memory T cell subsets. The germline V gene encodes CDR1 MNHNY and CDR2 SVGAGI (reference sequence). Trimming removed 2 bases at V and 0 bases at J, with 9 bases between. There are 15 residues in the CDR3. Two oligonucleotides, mixed equimolar, formed the beta constant-region primer covering TRBC1 and TRBC2. Nested alpha and beta constant-region primers with the SP2 primer drove four PCR rounds on ligated cDNA. TCRdb recomputed calls from the UMI-ligation and nested PCR reads with MiXCR, one row per CDR3 protein. The sample carries some 82,000 distinct CDR3 sequences, around 9% recorded once. This clonotype came up a few times.

This TCR derives from a human donor in good health. Input material: naive CD8+ T cells from blood. The chain has TRBV6-6 and TRBJ2-3; D gene unclear. The chain's CDR3 is CASSYAQSSTDTQYF. In nucleotides, the CDR3 is TGTGCCAGCAGTTACGCGCAGAGTAGCACAGATACGCAGTATTTT.